This T cell receptor beta chain stems from a study of T cells expressing NK-cell markers. About the study: CD3+CD56+NKG2C+, CD3+CD56+NKG2C- and CD3+CD56-NKG2C+ T cells, once sorted, supplied the TCR beta repertoires.

TCRdb reprocessed the 5' RACE reads, keeping one entry per CDR3 protein, no DNA. Recorded for this sample: fewer than 400,000 distinct CDR3 sequences. Study observations and caveats: Dominant NKG2C+ clonotypes accounted for about 1.0-8% of CD8+ T cells in roughly 6 donors.

CDR1 is LNHNV, CDR2 YYDKDF, per germline (reference sequence). The CDR3 runs 17 residues. Concerning this clonotype itself: Its matching antigen is unknown.

The chain uses TRBV15 and TRBJ1-6; checking the TCRdb D call of TRBD1 is not possible without DNA. The clonotype comes from a man aged 18 to 69 in good health. Sequencing was done on a sample of blood T cells: a sorted CD56 or NKG2C T cell subset, CD4+ or CD8+ T cells, or bulk PBMC T cells (not recorded which). The CDR3 reads CATSRDPRQGAGSPLHF.